This T cell receptor beta chain was observed in a study of blood T cell repertoires in COVID-19 (TCRdb year 2020). Broadly, across the study: Samples from collaborators originated in the United States, Italy and Spain and spanned both the acute and convalescent phases of COVID-19. The dataset comprised deeply sampled blood TCRbeta repertoires from subjects exposed to, actively infected with, or recovered from COVID-19. Where available, HLA class I and class II types were taken from metadata supplied by the sample provider and were not determined by assay-based typing. The samples were drawn from two sources: the first 160 participants of the ongoing ImmuneRACE study, and 1,000 to 1,500 subjects contributed by 6 global collaborators. The repertoires were made available in a free public database intended to serve as a resource for research on the immune response to SARS-CoV-2. A de-identified subject ID, COVID-19 status, age in years and sex were almost always included in the sample metadata. The prospective study material was composed of cDNA or gDNA derived from T cells, B-cell-depleted T cells, or PBMCs. Study-level results and caveats: The quantity of clinical and demographic metadata differed by source and by participant and was supplied without curation.

Trimming leaves V shorter by 4 bases and J shorter by 5 bases, with the junction holding 5 bases beyond the gene matches. The germline V gene gives CDR1 as SGHRS and CDR2 as YFSETQ. Reading from cysteine to phenylalanine, the CDR3 counts 14 amino acids. This entry keeps only the CDR3 DNA: 42 bases, framed from base 1. TCRbeta CDR3 regions were amplified from genomic DNA by means of the immunoSEQ Assay, a bias-controlled multiplex PCR. On the authors' methods: Within the assay, amplification of reference gene primers was used to estimate how many nucleated cells each sample contained. Sequence reads were collapsed and filtered to measure the absolute abundance of every unique TCRbeta CDR3 rearrangement. Productive Simpson clonality was computed per sample as the square root of Simpson's diversity index over productive rearrangements. Held by TCRdb, this immuneACCESS table contains in-frame sequences only and omits some clones. Under half of the omission traces to an unresolved V gene where checked; the cause of the rest is unknown. The D gene and trimming were derived from the DNA, and the V and J assignments and clone size from that table. The sample table holds tens of thousands of clones, of which around 90% were seen once. Clones ranked in the top ten supply over 9.5% of the sample.

Comment on this clone: No antigen is known for it. No base-level quality is on record; no much larger clone is a single base apart.

Whole blood was collected in K2EDTA tubes by collaborating institutions according to the institutions' own protocols. For TCRbeta analysis, collaborator samples were shipped as frozen whole blood, as isolated PBMCs, or as DNA extracted from either sample type. The chain joins TRBV5-1 to TRBJ2-5; the central 10 bases match TRBD1. This receptor was identified in a human donor with active COVID-19. The donor label of this sample is uncertain. The sample consisted of peripheral blood. Here the CDR3 is given as CASSLDRGRETQYF. The nucleotides are TGCGCCAGCAGCCTAGACAGGGGGCGGGAGACCCAGTACTTC.